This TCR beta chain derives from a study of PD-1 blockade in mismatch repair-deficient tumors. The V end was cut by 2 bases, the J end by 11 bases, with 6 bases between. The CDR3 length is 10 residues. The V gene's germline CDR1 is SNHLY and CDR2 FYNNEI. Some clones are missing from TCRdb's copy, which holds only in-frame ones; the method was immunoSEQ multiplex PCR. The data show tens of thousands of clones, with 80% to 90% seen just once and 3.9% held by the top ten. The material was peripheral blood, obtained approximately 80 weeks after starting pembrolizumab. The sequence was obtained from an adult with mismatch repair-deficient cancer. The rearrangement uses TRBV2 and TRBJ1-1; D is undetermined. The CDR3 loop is CASSERMAFF. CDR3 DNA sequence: TGTGCCAGCAGTGAACGTATGGCTTTCTTT.